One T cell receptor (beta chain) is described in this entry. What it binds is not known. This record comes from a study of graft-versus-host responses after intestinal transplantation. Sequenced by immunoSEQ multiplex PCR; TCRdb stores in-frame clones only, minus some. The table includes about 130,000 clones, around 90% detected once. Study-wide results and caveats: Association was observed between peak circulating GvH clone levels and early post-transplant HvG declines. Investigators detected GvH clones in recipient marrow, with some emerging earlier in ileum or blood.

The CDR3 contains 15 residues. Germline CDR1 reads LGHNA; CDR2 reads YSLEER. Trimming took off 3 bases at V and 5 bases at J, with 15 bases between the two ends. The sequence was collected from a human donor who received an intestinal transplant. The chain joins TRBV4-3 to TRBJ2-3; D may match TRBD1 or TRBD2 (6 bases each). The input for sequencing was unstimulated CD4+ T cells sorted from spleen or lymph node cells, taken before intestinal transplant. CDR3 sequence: CASSQGKGGGDTQYF. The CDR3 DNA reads TGCGCCAGCAGCCAGGGGAAGGGGGGAGGAGATACGCAGTATTTT.